The present T cell receptor (beta chain) was sequenced within a study of blood T cell repertoires in COVID-19. Overall study: The United States, Italy and Spain supplied acute and convalescent COVID-19 samples. The analysed material was cDNA or gDNA that came from T cells, B-cell-depleted T cells, or PBMCs.

This CDR3 comprises 16 residues. Per germline, CDR1 SGHRS and CDR2 YFSETQ. V lost 3 bases to trimming and J lost 3 bases; unmatched junction nucleotides: 5. The data were produced by immunoSEQ multiplex PCR, yet TCRdb's version contains in-frame clones alone and is incomplete. Of tens of thousands of clones listed, about nine tenths were seen once; the top ten hold approximately 20%. The receptor was derived from a human donor in a cohort sampled during active COVID-19. The rearrangement joins TRBV5-1 to TRBJ2-1; 11 positions agree with TRBD1. The specimen was peripheral blood. The CDR3 region is CASSSRDRGGYNEQFF. CDR3 sequence (DNA): TGCGCCAGCAGCTCCCGGGACAGGGGGGGCTACAATGAGCAGTTCTTC.